The present TCR beta chain was sequenced within a study of T cell responses to AZD1222 COVID-19 vaccine. Germline V lookup: CDR1 LNHNV, CDR2 YYDKDF (reference sequence). Trimming took 4 bases from V and 1 from J, leaving 17 bases between them. This CDR3 has 17 amino acids. Measured with immunoSEQ multiplex PCR; TCRdb has only the in-frame clones, and not every one. The data contain 75,000 to 100,000 clones, roughly 90% of them singletons. About this clone itself: Its cognate antigen is unknown.

Broader study findings: Just six AZD1222 recipients tested seropositive at baseline. A mostly white British donor set with more females was recruited, and clonal diversity was possibly underestimated. Regions 160-218 and 743-854 held dominance among vaccine-associated CD4 TCRs, which spanned spike. Spike-specific TCR repertoires showed rising breadth and depth after two AZD1222 doses.

The V call is TRBV15, the J call TRBJ2-1; perhaps TRBD2 as D (6 bases). The sequenced sample was peripheral blood, obtained on day 0 of AZD1222 vaccination. This TCR derives from an adult in good health. The DNA for the CDR3 is TGTGCCACCAGCAACCCTCGTGTAGCGGCATCCTACAATGAGCAGTTCTTC. Translation: CATSNPRVAASYNEQFF.